Below, one TCR beta chain is given with its context. The data stem from a study of control samples from healthy donors and cancer patients. Only in-frame clones appear in the TCRdb table, and some are missing; sequencing was by immunoSEQ multiplex PCR. This table has approximately 130,000 clones, about 83% appearing once. Germline V gives CDR1 MNHEY, CDR2 SVGAGI. V was shortened by 7 bases and J by 6 bases, with 13 bases between the two germline ends. CDR3 length: 13 amino acids. The TCR sequence derives from a man younger than 45 in good health. The sequenced material came from blood. This chain links TRBV6-5 with TRBJ1-5; perhaps TRBD1 as D (5 bases). The CDR3 reads CASIGGFTQPQHF. For the CDR3, the DNA is TGTGCCAGCATCGGGGGGTTTACTCAGCCCCAGCATTTT.